The rows below give T cell receptor beta chains drawn from one sample of a study of blood T cells in healthy people across ages. From the 5' RACE reads, TCRdb called clonotypes with MiXCR, one entry per CDR3 protein. In the table there are 800,000 or so distinct CDR3 sequences, 46% of which are singletons. The specimen was blood. These receptors all come from a man older than 75 in good health. The CDR3 runs from the conserved cysteine through the conserved F or W. A D gene is named only where the DNA matches it firmly. The size entry is marked missing in some rows and otherwise reads once, few, many or a size class.

J gene | clone size | D gene | CDR3 length | V gene | CDR3 DNA | CDR3 protein
TRBJ1-4 | . | TRBD1 | 17 | TRBV3-1 | TGTGCCAGCAGCCAAGGGGGACAGGGGAGGGTTAATGAAAAACTGTTTTTT | CASSQGGQGRVNEKLFF
TRBJ2-2 | . | . | 17 | TRBV11-2 | TGTGCCAGCAGCTTTAGAGGTGGGCTAGTGAACACCGGGGAGCTGTTTTTT | CASSFRGGLVNTGELFF
TRBJ2-3 | few | . | 16 | TRBV11-3 | TGTGCCAGCGGGTTAACCGTGAACTCGGGGGCAGATACGCAGTATTTT | CASGLTVNSGADTQYF
TRBJ1-2 | . | . | 13 | TRBV20-1 | TGCAGTGCTAGAATTCCCGGACTGTGGGGCTACACCTTC | CSARIPGLWGYTF
TRBJ2-1 | few | . | 13 | TRBV7-9 | TGTGCCAGCAGCGACAGTGTCGCGCGTGAGCAGTTCTTC | CASSDSVAREQFF
TRBJ2-3 | . | TRBD2 | 11 | TRBV11-3 | TGTGCCAGCGCGGGGGCAGATACGCAGTATTTT | CASAGADTQYF
TRBJ2-7 | . | TRBD2 | 17 | TRBV5-1 | TGCGCCAGCAGCTCGGGACTAGCGGGAGGGCCAGGGTACGAGCAGTACTTC | CASSSGLAGGPGYEQYF
TRBJ2-5 | . | . | 17 | TRBV27 | TGTGCCAGCAGTTCCCTCCGCCAGAGGGGCGGAGAAGAGACCCAGTACTTC | CASSSLRQRGGEETQYF
TRBJ2-1 | . | . | 12 | TRBV7-2 | TGTGCCAGCAGGCCTGCAGGGAATGAGCAGTTCTTC | CASRPAGNEQFF
TRBJ1-5 | few | . | 14 | TRBV5-5 | TGTGCCAGCAGCCCGGGAGATAGCAATCAGCCCCAGCATTTT | CASSPGDSNQPQHF
TRBJ2-1 | . | . | 15 | TRBV20-1 | TGCAGTGCTAGGGTACGGCACGCCGCCTACAATGAGCAGTTCTTC | CSARVRHAAYNEQFF
TRBJ2-7 | . | . | 11 | TRBV7-9 | TGTGCCAGCAGCTCCGCCCTCGAGCAGTACTTC | CASSSALEQYF
TRBJ2-7 | few | . | 14 | TRBV18 | TGTGCCAGCTCACCGAACAGGCCCCCCTACGAGCAGTACTTC | CASSPNRPPYEQYF
TRBJ2-5 | . | TRBD2 | 15 | TRBV10-1 | TGCGCCAGCAGTGAAGTTGCGGGAGGGCCGGAGACCCAGTACTTC | CASSEVAGGPETQYF
TRBJ1-1 | . | . | 15 | TRBV7-2 | TGTGCCAGCAGCTCTCGTGGCCTCCCAGGAGGCGAAGCTTTCTTT | CASSSRGLPGGEAFF
TRBJ2-1 | many | . | 15 | TRBV7-2 | TGTGCCAGCAGCTTAAACAGCCTTCGAAACAATGAGCAGTTCTTC | CASSLNSLRNNEQFF
TRBJ2-1 | once | . | 15 | TRBV28 | TGTGCCAGCAGTCCCCGGACAGAGGTAGGCAATGAGCAGTTCTTC | CASSPRTEVGNEQFF
TRBJ2-5 | few | TRBD1 | 15 | TRBV5-4 | TGTGCCAGCACCCTGGGACAGGGCTTTCAAGAGACCCAGTACTTC | CASTLGQGFQETQYF
TRBJ2-3 | few | TRBD1 | 15 | TRBV5-6 | TGTGCCAGCAGCTTGAGGGACAGTCTTACAGATACGCAGTATTTT | CASSLRDSLTDTQYF
TRBJ2-1 | many | TRBD2 | 15 | TRBV5-1 | TGCGCCAGCAGCACGGCTAGCGGGAGCTACAATGAGCAGTTCTTC | CASSTASGSYNEQFF
TRBJ1-1 | . | . | 14 | TRBV2 | TGTGCCCGCCGGCAAACGGGAACGAACACTGAAGCTTTCTTT | CARRQTGTNTEAFF
TRBJ2-7 | . | . | 15 | TRBV20-1 | TGCAGTGCCTCAGCACCGGGACGCACCTCCTACGAGCAGTACTTC | CSASAPGRTSYEQYF
TRBJ2-7 | few | . | 14 | TRBV5-1 | TGCGCCAGCAGCTTGGATCGCTCCTACAATGAGCAGTACTTC | CASSLDRSYNEQYF
TRBJ2-7 | few | TRBD1 | 15 | TRBV5-6 | TGTGCCAGCAGCTTGGTCGGACAGGGTTTGGACGAGCAGTACTTC | CASSLVGQGLDEQYF
TRBJ2-2 | . | . | 14 | TRBV4-3 | TGCGCCAGCAGCCACCGACAGGTCAGCGGGGAGCTGTTTTTT | CASSHRQVSGELFF
TRBJ2-3 | . | TRBD2 | 14 | TRBV12-3/TRBV12-4 | TGTGCCAGCAGTGGACTAGTGAGCGCAGATGCGCAGTATTTT | CASSGLVSADAQYF
TRBJ2-4 | . | . | 17 | TRBV21-1 | TGTGCCAGCAGCACTGCTGGGGGACAGGTACCCAAAAACATTCAGTACTTC | CASSTAGGQVPKNIQYF
TRBJ2-7 | . | . | 14 | TRBV27 | TGTGCCAGCGGCCCACAGGGTTTAGGCTTCGAGCAGTACTTC | CASGPQGLGFEQYF
TRBJ2-3 | . | . | 12 | TRBV6-1 | TGTGCCAGCAGTGAGAGGTTAGATACGCAGTATTTT | CASSERLDTQYF
TRBJ2-3 | . | . | 13 | TRBV21-1 | TGTGCCACTCTCACCGGGAGCACAGATACGCAGTATTTT | CATLTGSTDTQYF
TRBJ2-5 | few | TRBD2 | 14 | TRBV29-1 | TGCAGCGTTGAAGTAGGGAGCGGGGGAGAGACCCAGTACTTC | CSVEVGSGGETQYF
TRBJ1-2 | few | . | 14 | TRBV5-6 | TGTGCCAGCGCCTACGACAAGGGGGAAGGTGGCTACACCTTC | CASAYDKGEGGYTF
TRBJ2-7 | . | TRBD2 | 14 | TRBV7-2 | TGTGCCAGCAGCCCCGGGGGGAGCAACAATGAGCAGTACTTC | CASSPGGSNNEQYF
TRBJ1-2 | . | . | 14 | TRBV10-3 | TGTGCCATCAGTGCAGGCAGGGAAAACTATGGCTACACCTTC | CAISAGRENYGYTF
TRBJ2-7 | many | TRBD2 | 17 | TRBV9 | TGTGCCAGCAGCGTAGGGCAAAGGGTGACTAGCGGGAGTGAGCAGTACTTC | CASSVGQRVTSGSEQYF
TRBJ2-3 | few | TRBD1 | 17 | TRBV5-1 | TGCGCCAGCAGCTTGGGGGACAGGACCACTGGCACAGATACGCAGTATTTT | CASSLGDRTTGTDTQYF
TRBJ2-5 | . | TRBD2 | 14 | TRBV7-2 | TGTGCCAGCAGCCCCAAGGCTAGCGGCGAGACCCAGTACTTC | CASSPKASGETQYF
TRBJ1-5 | . | TRBD1 | 15 | TRBV24-1 | TGTGCCACCAGTGATCGACAGGGACGGAATCAGCCCCAGCATTTT | CATSDRQGRNQPQHF
TRBJ2-5 | . | . | 12 | TRBV29-1 | TGCAGCGTTGAAGGATATAGGGAGACCCAGTACTTC | CSVEGYRETQYF
TRBJ2-7 | many | TRBD2 | 14 | TRBV2 | TGTGCCAGCAGCGAGACTAGCGGAACGTACGAGCAGTACTTC | CASSETSGTYEQYF
TRBJ2-4 | . | . | 16 | TRBV20-1 | TGCAGTGCTCCGCTCTTAGGGGAAGGGGCCGAAAACATTCAGTACTTC | CSAPLLGEGAENIQYF
TRBJ2-5 | . | . | 16 | TRBV6-6 | TGTGCCAGCAGTTACGGGTCAGGGGTTATCCAAGAGACCCAGTACTTC | CASSYGSGVIQETQYF
TRBJ2-1 | many | . | 16 | TRBV25-1 | TGTGCCAGCAGTGATTCTACCGGGACGGCGTACAATGAGCAGTTCTTC | CASSDSTGTAYNEQFF
TRBJ1-1 | few | . | 13 | TRBV15 | TGTGCCACCAGCAGGCAGGAGAACACTGAAGCTTTCTTT | CATSRQENTEAFF
TRBJ1-4 | few | . | 15 | TRBV12-3/TRBV12-4 | TGTGCCAGCCAGACGGGGGCAGGGGTAGGAGAAAAACTGTTTTTT | CASQTGAGVGEKLFF
TRBJ2-7 | . | . | 15 | TRBV6-5 | TGTGCCAGCAGTTACTCGGGGTCGAGGACCTACGAGCAGTACTTC | CASSYSGSRTYEQYF
TRBJ1-5 | . | . | 15 | TRBV27 | TGTGCCAGCAGTTCCCCGGACCGAAGCAATCAGCCCCAGCATTTT | CASSSPDRSNQPQHF
TRBJ2-6 | . | . | 12 | TRBV29-1 | TGCAGCGCTGACCAGGGGGCCAACGTCCTGACTTTC | CSADQGANVLTF
TRBJ2-1 | medium-sized | . | 13 | TRBV29-1 | TGCAGCGTTGAAGTAGGACAGTACAATGAGCAGTTCTTC | CSVEVGQYNEQFF